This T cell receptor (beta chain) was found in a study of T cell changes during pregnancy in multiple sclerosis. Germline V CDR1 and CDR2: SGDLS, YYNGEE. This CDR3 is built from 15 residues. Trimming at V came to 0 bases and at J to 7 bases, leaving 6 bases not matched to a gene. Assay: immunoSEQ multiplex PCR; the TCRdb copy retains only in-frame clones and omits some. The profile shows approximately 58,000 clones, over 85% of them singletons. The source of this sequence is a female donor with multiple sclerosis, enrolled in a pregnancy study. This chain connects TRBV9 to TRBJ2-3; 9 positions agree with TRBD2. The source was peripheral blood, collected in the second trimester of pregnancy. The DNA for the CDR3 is TGTGCCAGCAGCGTAGGGCTTAGCGGGAGTAATACGCAGTATTTT. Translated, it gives CASSVGLSGSNTQYF. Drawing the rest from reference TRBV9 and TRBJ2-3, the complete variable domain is DSGVTQTPKHLITATGQRVTLRCSPRSGDLSVYWYQQSLDQGLQFLIQYYNGEERAKGNILERFSAQQFPDLHSELNLSSLELGDSALYFCASSVGLSGSNTQYFGPGTRLTVL.